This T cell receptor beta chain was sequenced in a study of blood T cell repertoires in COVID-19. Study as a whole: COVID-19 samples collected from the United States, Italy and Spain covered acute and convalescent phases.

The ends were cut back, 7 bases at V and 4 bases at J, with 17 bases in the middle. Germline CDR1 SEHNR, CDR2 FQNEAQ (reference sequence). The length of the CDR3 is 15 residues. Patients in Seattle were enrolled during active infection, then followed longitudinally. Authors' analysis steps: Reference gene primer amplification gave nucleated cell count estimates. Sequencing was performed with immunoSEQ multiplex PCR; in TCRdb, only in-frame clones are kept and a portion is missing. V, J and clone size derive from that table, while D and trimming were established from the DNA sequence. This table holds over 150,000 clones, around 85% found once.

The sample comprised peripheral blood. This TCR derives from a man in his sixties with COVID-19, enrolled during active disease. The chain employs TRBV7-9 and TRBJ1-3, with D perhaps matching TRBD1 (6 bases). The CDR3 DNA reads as TGTGCCAGCACTTTCCAAATCCAGGGGGGAAACACCATATATTTT. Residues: CASTFQIQGGNTIYF.